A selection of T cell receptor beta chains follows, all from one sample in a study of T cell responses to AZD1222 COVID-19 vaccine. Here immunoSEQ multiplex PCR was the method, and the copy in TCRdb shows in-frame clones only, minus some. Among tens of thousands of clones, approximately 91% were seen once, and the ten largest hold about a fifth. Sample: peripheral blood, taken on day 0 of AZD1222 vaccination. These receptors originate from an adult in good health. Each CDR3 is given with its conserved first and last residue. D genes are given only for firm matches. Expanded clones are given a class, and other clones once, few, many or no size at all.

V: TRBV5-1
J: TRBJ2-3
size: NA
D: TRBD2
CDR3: CASSQPGLAGADTQYF
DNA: TGCGCCAGCAGCCAACCGGGACTAGCGGGTGCAGATACGCAGTATTTT

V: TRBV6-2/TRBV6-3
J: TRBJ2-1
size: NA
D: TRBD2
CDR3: CASSRSGGAGEQFF
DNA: TGTGCCAGCAGCCGTAGCGGGGGGGCGGGCGAGCAGTTCTTC

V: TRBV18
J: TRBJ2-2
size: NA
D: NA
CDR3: CASPSQVGGGTGELFF
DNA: TGTGCCAGCCCCTCCCAGGTCGGGGGCGGAACCGGGGAGCTGTTTTTT

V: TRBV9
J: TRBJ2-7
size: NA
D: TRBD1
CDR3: CASSATPGQGYEQYF
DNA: TGTGCCAGCAGCGCTACCCCGGGACAGGGCTACGAGCAGTACTTC

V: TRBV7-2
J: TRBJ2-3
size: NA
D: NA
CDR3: CASSLELSKRTQYF
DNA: TGTGCCAGCAGCTTGGAACTCTCCAAGCGGACGCAGTATTTT

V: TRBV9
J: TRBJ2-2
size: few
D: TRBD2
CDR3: CASRGLDTGELFF
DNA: TGTGCCAGCAGGGGACTAGACACCGGGGAGCTGTTTTTT

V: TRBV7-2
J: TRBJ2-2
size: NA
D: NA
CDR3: CASSLALGVNTGELFF
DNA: TGTGCCAGCAGCTTAGCGCTAGGGGTAAACACCGGGGAGCTGTTTTTT

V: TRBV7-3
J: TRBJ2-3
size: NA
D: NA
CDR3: CASSASMKADTQYF
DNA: TGTGCCAGCAGCGCCTCTATGAAGGCAGATACGCAGTATTTT

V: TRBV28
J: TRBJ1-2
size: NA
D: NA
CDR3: CASTSTHYGYTF
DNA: TGTGCCAGCACCTCGACCCACTATGGCTACACCTTC

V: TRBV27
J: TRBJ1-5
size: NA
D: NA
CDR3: CASSPEDNNQPQHF
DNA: TGTGCCAGCAGTCCGGAGGACAACAATCAGCCCCAGCATTTT

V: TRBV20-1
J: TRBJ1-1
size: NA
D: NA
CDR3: CSASGGGYTEAFF
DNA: TGCAGTGCTAGTGGGGGAGGGTACACTGAAGCTTTCTTT

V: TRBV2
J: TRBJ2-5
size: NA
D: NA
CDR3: CARSSLGETQYF
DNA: TGTGCCAGGTCTAGTCTCGGGGAGACCCAGTACTTC

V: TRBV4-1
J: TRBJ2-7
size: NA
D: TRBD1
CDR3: CASCRDRGRLSYEQYF
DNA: TGCGCCAGCTGCCGGGACAGGGGGCGCCTCTCCTACGAGCAGTACTTC

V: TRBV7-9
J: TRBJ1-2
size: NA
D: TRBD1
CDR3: CASSLAQGAKGYTF
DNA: TGTGCCAGCAGCTTGGCCCAGGGGGCAAAGGGCTACACCTTC

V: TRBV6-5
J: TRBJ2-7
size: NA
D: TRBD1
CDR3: CASRGDSSYEQYF
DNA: TGTGCCAGCAGAGGGGACAGCTCCTACGAGCAGTACTTC

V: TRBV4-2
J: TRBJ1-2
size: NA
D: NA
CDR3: CASSLVPYGYTF
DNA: TGTGCCAGCAGCCTGGTACCATATGGCTACACCTTC

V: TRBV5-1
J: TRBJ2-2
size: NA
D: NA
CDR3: CASSLTGPNTGELFF
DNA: TGCGCCAGCAGCTTGACAGGTCCGAACACCGGGGAGCTGTTTTTT

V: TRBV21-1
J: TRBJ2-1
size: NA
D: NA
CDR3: CASSVRVRAVDEQFF
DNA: TGTGCCAGCAGCGTCCGGGTTAGAGCTGTTGATGAGCAGTTCTTC

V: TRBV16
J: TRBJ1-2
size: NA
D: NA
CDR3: CASSQSEGTPRYGYTF
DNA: TGTGCCAGCAGCCAATCTGAAGGGACTCCTAGATATGGCTACACCTTC

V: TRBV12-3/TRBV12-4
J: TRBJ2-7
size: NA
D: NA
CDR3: CASSSTAYEQYF
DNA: TGTGCCAGCAGTTCAACAGCCTACGAGCAGTACTTC

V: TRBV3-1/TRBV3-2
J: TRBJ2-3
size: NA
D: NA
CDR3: CASSQASMSDTQYF
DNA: TGTGCCAGCAGCCAAGCTTCTATGTCAGATACGCAGTATTTT

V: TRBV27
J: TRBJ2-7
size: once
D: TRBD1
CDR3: CASSSAGTGSYEQYF
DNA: TGTGCCAGCAGTTCAGCCGGGACAGGGTCCTACGAGCAGTACTTC

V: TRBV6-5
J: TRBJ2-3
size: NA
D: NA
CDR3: CASSLQGQSDTQYF
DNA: TGTGCCAGCAGCCTTCAAGGACAGTCTGATACGCAGTATTTT

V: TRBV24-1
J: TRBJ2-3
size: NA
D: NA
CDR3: CATSDWRAASTDTQYF
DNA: TGTGCCACCAGCGATTGGCGGGCCGCTAGCACAGATACGCAGTATTTT

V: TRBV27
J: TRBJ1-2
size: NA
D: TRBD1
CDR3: CASSSGTGIGYTF
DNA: TGTGCCAGCAGCTCTGGGACAGGGATTGGCTACACCTTC

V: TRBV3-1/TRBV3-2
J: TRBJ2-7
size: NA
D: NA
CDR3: CASSHVKGHSYEQYF
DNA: TGTGCCAGCAGCCATGTTAAGGGCCACTCCTACGAGCAGTACTTC

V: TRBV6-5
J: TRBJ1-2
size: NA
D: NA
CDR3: CASTLNGGYTF
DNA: TGTGCCAGCACCCTGAATGGGGGCTACACCTTC

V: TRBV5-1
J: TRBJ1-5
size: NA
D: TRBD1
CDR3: CASSPTGVLNQPQHF
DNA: TGCGCCAGCAGCCCGACAGGGGTCCTCAATCAGCCCCAGCATTTT

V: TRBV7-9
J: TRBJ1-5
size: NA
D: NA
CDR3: CASSPPGDSNQPQHF
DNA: TGTGCCAGCAGCCCACCGGGAGATAGCAATCAGCCCCAGCATTTT

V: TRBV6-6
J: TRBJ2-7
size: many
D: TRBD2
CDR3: CASSYPWTSGAVYDF
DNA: TGTGCCAGCAGTTACCCCTGGACTAGCGGGGCCGTCTACGACTTC

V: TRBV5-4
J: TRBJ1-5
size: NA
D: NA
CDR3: CASSVGGVSQPQHF
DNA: TGTGCATCCTCGGTGGGGGGGGTAAGTCAGCCCCAGCATTTT

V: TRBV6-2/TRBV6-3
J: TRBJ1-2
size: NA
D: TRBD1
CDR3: CASSVQGVAQWGLGYTF
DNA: TGTGCCAGCAGTGTACAGGGGGTTGCTCAATGGGGACTTGGCTACACCTTC

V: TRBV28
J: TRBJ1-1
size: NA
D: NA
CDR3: CASSLSWDTEAFF
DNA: TGTGCCAGCAGTTTAAGTTGGGACACTGAAGCTTTCTTT

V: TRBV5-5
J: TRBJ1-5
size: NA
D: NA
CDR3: CASSLRHAAAQPQHF
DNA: TGTGCCAGCAGCTTAAGACACGCCGCCGCTCAGCCCCAGCATTTT

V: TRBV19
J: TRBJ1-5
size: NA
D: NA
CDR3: CASKQGRNQPQHF
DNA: TGTGCCAGTAAACAGGGCCGCAATCAGCCCCAGCATTTT

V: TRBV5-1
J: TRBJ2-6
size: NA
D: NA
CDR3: CASSSGDRANVLTF
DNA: TGCGCCAGCAGCTCCGGAGATCGGGCCAACGTCCTGACTTTC

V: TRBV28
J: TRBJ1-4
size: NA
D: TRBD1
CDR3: CASSRTGAGEKLFF
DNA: TGTGCCAGCAGCCGTACAGGGGCAGGAGAAAAACTGTTTTTT

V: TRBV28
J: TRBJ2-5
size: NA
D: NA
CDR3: CASSLGGSKTQYF
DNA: TGTGCCAGCAGTTTGGGCGGGTCAAAGACCCAGTACTTC

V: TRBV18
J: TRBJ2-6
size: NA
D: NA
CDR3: CASSPNPISGGANVLTF
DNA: TGTGCCAGCTCCCCCAACCCCATCTCTGGTGGGGCCAACGTCCTGACTTTC

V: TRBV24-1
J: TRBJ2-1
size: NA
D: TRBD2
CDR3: CATSDLTSGRGAFF
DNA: TGTGCCACCAGTGACCTGACTAGCGGGAGAGGTGCGTTCTTC

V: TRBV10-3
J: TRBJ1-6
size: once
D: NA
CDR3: CAIRGLGSPLHF
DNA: TGTGCCATCAGGGGGTTAGGATCACCCCTCCACTTT

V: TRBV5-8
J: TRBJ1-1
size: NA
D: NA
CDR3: CASSLVVQVEAFF
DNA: TGTGCCAGCAGCTTGGTCGTGCAGGTTGAAGCTTTCTTT